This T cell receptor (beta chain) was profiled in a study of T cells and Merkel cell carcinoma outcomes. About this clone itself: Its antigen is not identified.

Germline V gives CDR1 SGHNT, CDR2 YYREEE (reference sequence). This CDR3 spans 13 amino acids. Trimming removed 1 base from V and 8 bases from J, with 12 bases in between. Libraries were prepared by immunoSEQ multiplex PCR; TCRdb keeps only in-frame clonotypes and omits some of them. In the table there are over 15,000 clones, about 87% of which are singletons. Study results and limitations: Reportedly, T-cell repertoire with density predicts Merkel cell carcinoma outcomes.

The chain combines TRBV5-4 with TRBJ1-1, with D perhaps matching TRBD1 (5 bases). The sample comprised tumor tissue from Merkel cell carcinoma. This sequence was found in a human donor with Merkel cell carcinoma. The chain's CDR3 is CASSLNRDGEAFF. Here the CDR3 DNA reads TGTGCCAGCAGCTTGAACCGGGACGGCGAAGCTTTCTTT.